Listed below are T cell receptor beta chains from one sample, sequenced in a study of CD8 T cells in ankylosing spondylitis. TCRdb re-analysed the 5' RACE reads in MiXCR, keeping a single row per CDR3 protein. Of more than 500,000 distinct CDR3 sequences detected, 5.3% appear once; the ten largest clones hold 3% to 4.5%. Material: blood, either unsorted or a sorted T cell fraction (not recorded which). Receptors were obtained from a male donor with ankylosing spondylitis. The CDR3 runs from the conserved cysteine through the conserved F or W. The D gene is left open where the match is weak. Expanded clones get a size class; other rows say once, few or many, or leave the size out.

D gene: -; V gene: TRBV20-1; J gene: TRBJ1-1; clone size: many; CDR3 DNA: TGCAGTGCATACCGGGACACAACCCCTGAAGCTTTCTTT; CDR3 protein: CSAYRDTTPEAFF
D gene: -; V gene: TRBV7-9; J gene: TRBJ1-2; clone size: many; CDR3 DNA: TGTGCCAGCAGCCCAGGGTATGGCTACACCTTC; CDR3 protein: CASSPGYGYTF
D gene: TRBD1; V gene: TRBV6-5; J gene: TRBJ1-2; clone size: few; CDR3 DNA: TGTGCCAGCAGTTACCGGGACAGGGCTCGTGGCTACACCTTC; CDR3 protein: CASSYRDRARGYTF
D gene: -; V gene: TRBV10-3; J gene: TRBJ1-4; clone size: many; CDR3 DNA: TGTGCCACCCATCCTTACCCGGCAGAAGGATCTAAGGAAAAACTGTTTTTT; CDR3 protein: CATHPYPAEGSKEKLFF
D gene: -; V gene: TRBV20-1; J gene: TRBJ1-2; clone size: many; CDR3 DNA: TGCAGTGCTAGAGGGTCCGCGGGGGGCGGCTATGGCTACACCTTC; CDR3 protein: CSARGSAGGGYGYTF
D gene: -; V gene: TRBV3-1; J gene: TRBJ1-1; clone size: many; CDR3 DNA: TGTGCCAGCAGCCAAGTCTTAGGACGGTCGAACACTGAAGCTTTCTTT; CDR3 protein: CASSQVLGRSNTEAFF
D gene: -; V gene: TRBV4-3; J gene: TRBJ2-2; clone size: many; CDR3 DNA: TGCGCCAGCAGCCAAGATTTACGGGGTCGAGCGGAGCTGTTTTTT; CDR3 protein: CASSQDLRGRAELFF
D gene: -; V gene: TRBV6-1; J gene: TRBJ2-1; clone size: few; CDR3 DNA: TGTGCCAGCAGTCCAAGAATCGCTAACAATGAGCAGTTCTTC; CDR3 protein: CASSPRIANNEQFF
D gene: -; V gene: TRBV18; J gene: TRBJ2-5; clone size: few; CDR3 DNA: TGTGCCAGCTCACCACGGGCACAACCTACCCGACAAGAGACCCAGTACTTC; CDR3 protein: CASSPRAQPTRQETQYF
D gene: -; V gene: TRBV4-2; J gene: TRBJ1-2; clone size: many; CDR3 DNA: TGCGCCAGCAGCCAAGAGGCAGGGACCTATGGCTACACCTTC; CDR3 protein: CASSQEAGTYGYTF
D gene: -; V gene: TRBV7-8; J gene: TRBJ1-5; clone size: many; CDR3 DNA: TGTGCCAGCAGCTTAGGCAGGACAGACCCTAGCAATCAGCCCCAGCATTTT; CDR3 protein: CASSLGRTDPSNQPQHF
D gene: -; V gene: TRBV29-1; J gene: TRBJ2-1; clone size: few; CDR3 DNA: TGCAGCTCTAGTGGGCCCTTAGGGAATGAGCAGTTCTTC; CDR3 protein: CSSSGPLGNEQFF
D gene: -; V gene: TRBV12-3/TRBV12-4; J gene: TRBJ2-3; clone size: many; CDR3 DNA: TGTGCCAGCAGTGGTGGCGTTCTCACAGATACGCAGTATTTT; CDR3 protein: CASSGGVLTDTQYF
D gene: -; V gene: TRBV10-3; J gene: TRBJ2-6; clone size: many; CDR3 DNA: TGTGCCATCAGTTCGGGGCTCTCTGGGGCCAACGTCCTGACTTTC; CDR3 protein: CAISSGLSGANVLTF
D gene: TRBD2; V gene: TRBV20-1; J gene: TRBJ2-1; clone size: many; CDR3 DNA: TGCAGTGCTAGAGCCCGGCCTAGCGGGGGGGCGGATGAGCAGTTCTTC; CDR3 protein: CSARARPSGGADEQFF
D gene: -; V gene: TRBV6-2/TRBV6-3; J gene: TRBJ1-6; clone size: many; CDR3 DNA: TGTGCCAGCAGCCGAAGGGGAGGTGCCTATAATTCACCCCTCCACTTT; CDR3 protein: CASSRRGGAYNSPLHF
D gene: -; V gene: TRBV7-2; J gene: TRBJ2-3; clone size: -; CDR3 DNA: TGTGCCAGCAGCTTCTCCTCCTACACAGATACGCAGTATTTT; CDR3 protein: CASSFSSYTDTQYF
D gene: -; V gene: TRBV11-2; J gene: TRBJ1-5; clone size: -; CDR3 DNA: TGTGCCAGCAGACCGGTCCGAGGGGGAAGCAATCAGCCCCAGCATTTT; CDR3 protein: CASRPVRGGSNQPQHF
D gene: -; V gene: TRBV5-1; J gene: TRBJ2-3; clone size: many; CDR3 DNA: TGCGCCAGCGTCCGATCATATCCGAGCACAGATACGCAGTATTTT; CDR3 protein: CASVRSYPSTDTQYF
D gene: -; V gene: TRBV7-6; J gene: TRBJ2-2; clone size: -; CDR3 DNA: TGTGCCAGCAGCTTAATGCAGTACACCGGGGAGCTGTTTTTT; CDR3 protein: CASSLMQYTGELFF
D gene: TRBD2; V gene: TRBV10-1; J gene: TRBJ2-3; clone size: many; CDR3 DNA: TGCGCCAGCAGTGAGTGGCTAGCGGGAGGGTCAACTAGCACAGATACGCAGTATTTT; CDR3 protein: CASSEWLAGGSTSTDTQYF
D gene: TRBD2; V gene: TRBV5-1; J gene: TRBJ2-3; clone size: many; CDR3 DNA: TGCGCCAGCAGCTCCTTTTCTAGCGGGAGCACAGATACGCAGTATTTT; CDR3 protein: CASSSFSSGSTDTQYF
D gene: -; V gene: TRBV7-9; J gene: TRBJ1-4; clone size: many; CDR3 DNA: TGTGCCAGCAGCTTAGACGGTCGGGGAGGGCCACTGTTTTTT; CDR3 protein: CASSLDGRGGPLFF
D gene: -; V gene: TRBV9; J gene: TRBJ2-1; clone size: many; CDR3 DNA: TGTGCCAGCTTGCCGGGAGTGAGCTACAATGAGCAGTTCTTC; CDR3 protein: CASLPGVSYNEQFF
D gene: -; V gene: TRBV7-9; J gene: TRBJ1-2; clone size: -; CDR3 DNA: TGTGCCAGCAGCCCCCGTGGGGAAAACTATGGCTACACCTTC; CDR3 protein: CASSPRGENYGYTF
D gene: -; V gene: TRBV5-1; J gene: TRBJ1-5; clone size: many; CDR3 DNA: TGCGCCAGCAGCCTAGACTCACATGAGCAGCCCCAGCATTTT; CDR3 protein: CASSLDSHEQPQHF
D gene: -; V gene: TRBV7-9; J gene: TRBJ2-6; clone size: -; CDR3 DNA: TGTGCCAGCAGCTTAGCGGGGGGGGCCGGGGCCAACGTCCTGACTTTC; CDR3 protein: CASSLAGGAGANVLTF
D gene: -; V gene: TRBV7-2; J gene: TRBJ2-7; clone size: many; CDR3 DNA: TGTGCCAGCAGTTCCTCAGGGTACGAGCAGTACTTC; CDR3 protein: CASSSSGYEQYF
D gene: -; V gene: TRBV9; J gene: TRBJ1-4; clone size: many; CDR3 DNA: TGTGCCAGCAGCGTCTATGACAATGAAAAACTGTTTTTT; CDR3 protein: CASSVYDNEKLFF
D gene: -; V gene: TRBV5-1; J gene: TRBJ2-1; clone size: many; CDR3 DNA: TGCGCCAGCAGCCCAGGACAGAGCGATGAGCAGTTCTTC; CDR3 protein: CASSPGQSDEQFF
D gene: TRBD1; V gene: TRBV12-3/TRBV12-4; J gene: TRBJ1-1; clone size: -; CDR3 DNA: TGTGCCAGCTGTTCCGAGCGTTGGGACAGCCAATTTATGAACACTGAAGCTTTCTTT; CDR3 protein: CASCSERWDSQFMNTEAFF
D gene: TRBD2; V gene: TRBV20-1; J gene: TRBJ2-3; clone size: many; CDR3 DNA: TGCAGTGCTGGGGGACTAGCGTCTTACACAGATACGCAGTATTTT; CDR3 protein: CSAGGLASYTDTQYF
D gene: -; V gene: TRBV7-3; J gene: TRBJ1-2; clone size: many; CDR3 DNA: TGTGCCAGCAGCTTATCGGGGGGCGTCGGCTACACCTTC; CDR3 protein: CASSLSGGVGYTF
D gene: -; V gene: TRBV11-2; J gene: TRBJ1-2; clone size: many; CDR3 DNA: TGTGCCAGCAGCTCTATAGGGAGTCTCTATGGCTACACCTTC; CDR3 protein: CASSSIGSLYGYTF